This T cell receptor beta chain was identified in a study of blood T cells in healthy people across ages (dated by TCRdb to 2013 to 2016). In the study overall: In model experiments, roughly one uniquely barcoded TCR beta cDNA molecule per two T cells was captured by template switching. The study measured age-related changes in TCR beta repertoire diversity using deep sequencing normalized with unique cDNA molecular identifiers. The donors were divided into four age groups: young (average approximately 17 years), middle-aged (approximately 39), aged (62) and long-lived (more than 75). To avoid experimental bias, donors of different ages were randomly spread across the sequencing lanes. For two donors (one aged 18 to 29 and one aged 80 or older), the study analyzed two additional independent replicas of 1 million unique cDNA reads from the same blood draw. Broader findings and caveats from the paper: Because the CMV infection status of the donors was unknown, age-related changes in expanded clonotypes may potentially have been confounded. Observed TCR beta diversity per million T cells fell roughly linearly with age, and a significant reduction was already apparent by age roughly 40. Total diversity estimates from one million sequenced T cells were considered lower bounds and underestimates. Since profiling was done on bulk unsorted PBMCs, naive and antigen-experienced compartments could not be conclusively compared. There was a strong correlation between observed TCR beta diversity and the percentage of naive T cells measured by flow cytometry. Compared with the aged group, the long-lived group had more naive CD4+ T cells, fewer expanded clones and increased TCR diversity, a pattern suggesting age selection.

Systemically healthy Caucasian individuals from Russia, approximately 39 in total and aged roughly 6 to 100 years, were included as donors. About 9.1 milliliters of peripheral blood were collected from each donor into EDTA-treated Vacutainer tubes. Ficoll-Paque density-gradient centrifugation was used to isolate PBMCs, with at least 6.5 million per sample. Trizol reagent was used to extract total RNA from the PBMCs, yielding at least 6 micrograms per sample. For every donor, an aliquot of PBMCs went through flow cytometry to measure the percentages of naive CD45RAhigh/CD27high T cells. As regards this clonotype: Its cognate antigen has yet to be identified. Qualities for individual bases were not recorded, and no much larger clone is one base off.

Libraries were prepared through 5' RACE. The sequencing machine was an Illumina HiSeq 2500. The second PCR ran for roughly 7 to 12 cycles and used a J-beta primer mix along with a sample-barcoded 5' primer. A unique molecular identifier was introduced onto each TCR beta cDNA molecule by a template-switch 5' adaptor carrying 12 random nucleotides. Each sample yielded at least 2.5 million CDR3-containing paired-end reads. The Mint cDNA synthesis kit, primed by a TRBC-specific oligonucleotide, was used to synthesize first-strand cDNA from all RNA. Following uracil-DNA glycosylase treatment, a first 18-cycle PCR with universal primers M1SS and BC2_uni_R was performed on all cDNA. For the original study's pipeline: Normalization of each sample was performed by random selection of 1 million high-quality reads, each carrying a distinct molecular identifier. Reads sharing molecular identifiers were discarded rather than binned into consensus sequences. MiTCR, with a Q25 quality threshold and the strictest error-elimination algorithm, was used for CDR3 identification, clonotype clustering and error correction. A nonparametric unseen species model using Euler transformation provided a lower-bound estimate of total TCR beta diversity. Using fastp at Q25 and MiXCR, TCRdb reprocessed the public reads and kept productive beta chains. Rows are unified per CDR3 protein, each entry keeping the most common DNA and genes. V and J calls and clone size were set by TCRdb, not the authors. This sample holds hundreds of thousands of distinct CDR3 sequences; 35% to 45% were observed only once. In total, the top ten clones hold around a fifth of the sample.

Sequencing was performed on blood. The clonotype originates from a woman aged 55-70 years in good health.

The encoded CDR3 is CASSLEALAGGSRVDEQYF. The bases are TGTGCCAGCAGCTTAGAGGCTCTAGCGGGGGGATCGCGGGTCGACGAGCAGTACTTC. Recombination linked TRBV11-2 to TRBJ2-7; 11 middle bases align to TRBD2. The CDR3 covers 19 residues, taking in both the cysteine and the phenylalanine. The entry retains the CDR3 DNA only, 57 bases that are in frame from base 1. After removal of 0 bases from V and 5 bases from J, the junction retains 15 bases not matched to a gene. In the germline V gene, CDR1 corresponds to SGHAT and CDR2 to FQNNGV.